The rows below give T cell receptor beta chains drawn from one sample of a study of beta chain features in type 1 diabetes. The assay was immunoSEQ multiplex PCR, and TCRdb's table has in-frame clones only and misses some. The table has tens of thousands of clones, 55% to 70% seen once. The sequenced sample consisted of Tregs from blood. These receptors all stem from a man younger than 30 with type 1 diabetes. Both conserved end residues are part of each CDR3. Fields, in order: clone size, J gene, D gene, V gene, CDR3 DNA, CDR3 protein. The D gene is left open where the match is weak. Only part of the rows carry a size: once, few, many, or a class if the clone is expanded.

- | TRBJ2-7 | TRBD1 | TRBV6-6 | TGTGCCAGCAAAACGGACAGGCTTTCCTACGAGCAGTACTTC | CASKTDRLSYEQYF
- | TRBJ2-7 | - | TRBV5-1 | TGCGCCAGCGGGGCGGACAGTACCTACGAGCAGTACTTC | CASGADSTYEQYF
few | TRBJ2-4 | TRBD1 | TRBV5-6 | TGTGCCAGCAGTTCCCTGACAGGGATCGGGGACATTCAGTACTTC | CASSSLTGIGDIQYF
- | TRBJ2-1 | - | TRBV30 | TGTGCCTGGAACAGTTACAATGAGCAGTTCTTC | CAWNSYNEQFF
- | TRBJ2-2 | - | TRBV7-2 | TGTGCCAGCAGCCTCATCAGGGGAACCGGGGAGCTGTTTTTT | CASSLIRGTGELFF
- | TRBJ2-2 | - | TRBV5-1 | TGCGCCGGAGGGACAGACTACACCGGGGAGCTGTTTTTT | CAGGTDYTGELFF
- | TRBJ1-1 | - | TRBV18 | TGTGCCAGCTCACCCCGCACGGGAGGGAGCACTGAAGCTTTCTTT | CASSPRTGGSTEAFF
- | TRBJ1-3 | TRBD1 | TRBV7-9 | TGTGCCAGCACCCCTGGAGGGGGCCGCTCTGGAAACACCATATATTTT | CASTPGGGRSGNTIYF
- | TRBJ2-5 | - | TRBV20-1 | TGCAGTGCCTACGTTCGGACCCAGTACTTC | CSAYVRTQYF
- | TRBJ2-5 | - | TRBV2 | TGTGCCAGCAGCGCGGAGTGGTCCCAAGAGACCCAGTACTTC | CASSAEWSQETQYF
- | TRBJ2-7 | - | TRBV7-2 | TGTGCCAGCAGTTACAGCTCCTACGAGCAGTACTTC | CASSYSSYEQYF
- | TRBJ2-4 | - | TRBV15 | TGTGCCACCAGCATGAGCAACAGGGTGTTGAACATTCAGTACTTC | CATSMSNRVLNIQYF
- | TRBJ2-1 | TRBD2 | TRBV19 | TGTGCCAGTAGTATACGTTCGGGAGGGCCTAATGAGCAGTTCTTC | CASSIRSGGPNEQFF
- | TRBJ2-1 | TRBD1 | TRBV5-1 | TGCGCCAGCAGCTTGGCCGGGACAGGGGTCAATGAGCAGTTCTTC | CASSLAGTGVNEQFF
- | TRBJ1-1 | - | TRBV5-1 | TGCGCCAGCAGCTTGACCGAGGTTGTGGACACTGAAGCTTTCTTT | CASSLTEVVDTEAFF
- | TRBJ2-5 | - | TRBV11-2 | TGTGCCAGCAGCTTAGTGGAGGAGACCCAGTACTTC | CASSLVEETQYF
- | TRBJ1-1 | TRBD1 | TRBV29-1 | TGCAGCGTAGTCCGGAGACAGGGGAACACTGAAGCTTTCTTT | CSVVRRQGNTEAFF
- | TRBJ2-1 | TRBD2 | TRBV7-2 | TGTGCCAGCAGCTTACCGAATCGGGACTACTCCTACAATGAGCAGTTCTTC | CASSLPNRDYSYNEQFF
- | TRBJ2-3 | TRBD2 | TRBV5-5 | TGTGCCAGCAGCAGAGCTAGCGGGAGTCGCGCAGATACGCAGTATTTT | CASSRASGSRADTQYF
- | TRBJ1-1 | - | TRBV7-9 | TGTGCCAGCAGCTTAGTGAGGGTGGGCACTGAAGCTTTCTTT | CASSLVRVGTEAFF
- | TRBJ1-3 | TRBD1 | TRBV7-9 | TGTGCCAGCAGCCCAGGGGGCTTTGGAAACACCATATATTTT | CASSPGGFGNTIYF
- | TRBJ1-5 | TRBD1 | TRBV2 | TGTGCCAGCAGTGAAGGGACAGGGTATCGGCCCCAGCATTTT | CASSEGTGYRPQHF
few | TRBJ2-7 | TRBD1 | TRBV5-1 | TGCGCCAGCAGGTCTATGGCGGGAACAGGGGGCTACGAGCAGTACTTC | CASRSMAGTGGYEQYF
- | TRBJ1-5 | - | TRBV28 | TGTGCCAGCCCGCCGAGGTCCCCCCAGCATTTT | CASPPRSPQHF
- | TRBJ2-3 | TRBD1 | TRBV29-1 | TGCAGCGGTAGGGGGCCGACAGATACGCAGTATTTT | CSGRGPTDTQYF
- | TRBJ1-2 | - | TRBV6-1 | TGTGCCAGCAGTGAAGAAGCCGGACAGATCTATGGCTACACCTTC | CASSEEAGQIYGYTF
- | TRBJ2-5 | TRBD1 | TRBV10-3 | TGTGCCATCAGGGAAGGACAGGGCCGAGAGACCCAGTACTTC | CAIREGQGRETQYF
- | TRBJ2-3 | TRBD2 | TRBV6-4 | TGTGCCAGCGGGGGGACTAGCGGTCACACAGATACGCAGTATTTT | CASGGTSGHTDTQYF
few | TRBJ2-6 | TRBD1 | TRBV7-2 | TGTGCCAGCAGCCGGGACAGCCCCTATTCTGGGGCCAACGTCCTGACTTTC | CASSRDSPYSGANVLTF
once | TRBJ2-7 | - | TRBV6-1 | TGTGCCAGCTTGGACAGAGGGATCTCCTACGAGCAGTACTTC | CASLDRGISYEQYF
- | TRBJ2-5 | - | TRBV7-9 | TGTGCCAGCAGCTTTTTGACGGGGACCCAGTACTTC | CASSFLTGTQYF
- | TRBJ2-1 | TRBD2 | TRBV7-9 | TGTGCCAGCAGCTTAAAGCGGGATGGCGATGAGCAGTTCTTC | CASSLKRDGDEQFF
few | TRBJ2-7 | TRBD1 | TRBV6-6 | TGTGCCAGCAGTACCTTGGACAGGGCCGACGAGCAGTACTTC | CASSTLDRADEQYF
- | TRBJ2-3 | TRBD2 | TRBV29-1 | TGCAGCGTTGCTAGCGGGAGTCGGGATACGCAGTATTTT | CSVASGSRDTQYF
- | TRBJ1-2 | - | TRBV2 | TGTGCCAGCAGTTACGCAGGAGGCTACACCTTC | CASSYAGGYTF
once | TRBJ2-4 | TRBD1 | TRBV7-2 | TGTGCCAGCAGCGTTGACAGGGGGGGGTGGGCGTTC | CASSVDRGGWAF
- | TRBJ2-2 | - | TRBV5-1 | TGCGCCAGCAGCCGCGGCTACACCGGGGAGCTGTTTTTT | CASSRGYTGELFF
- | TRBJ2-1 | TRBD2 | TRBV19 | TGTGCCAGTAGGGCGACTAGCGGGGCCTTCAATGAGCAGTTCTTC | CASRATSGAFNEQFF
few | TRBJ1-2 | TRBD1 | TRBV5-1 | TGCGCCAGCAGCATTGACAGGGCGAACTATGGCTACACCTTC | CASSIDRANYGYTF
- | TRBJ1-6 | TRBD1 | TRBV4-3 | TGCGCCAGCAGCCAGGAAGGGACAGTCCGACCCCTCCACTTT | CASSQEGTVRPLHF
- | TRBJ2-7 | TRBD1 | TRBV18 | TGTGCCAGCTCACCGCGTCGCCAGGGGGCCTACGAGCAGTACTTC | CASSPRRQGAYEQYF
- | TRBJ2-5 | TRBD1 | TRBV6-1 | TGTGCCAGCAGCCCCGGGACAGCCCAAGAGACCCAGTACTTC | CASSPGTAQETQYF
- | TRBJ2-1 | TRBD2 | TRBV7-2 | TGTGCCAGCAGCTCCAGTCTAGCGGGGTCCTACAATGAGCAGTTCTTC | CASSSSLAGSYNEQFF
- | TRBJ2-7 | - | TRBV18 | TGTGCCAGCTCACCAATCGATACAGCACTAGCTCCCCACGAGCAGTACTTC | CASSPIDTALAPHEQYF
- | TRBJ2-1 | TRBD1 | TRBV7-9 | TGTGCCAGCAGCTTAAGGGACAGGGGGTTTCAGTTCTTC | CASSLRDRGFQFF
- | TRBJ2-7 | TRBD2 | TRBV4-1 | TGCGCCAGCAGCCAAGATGCCGGGAGGCAAATATCCTACGAGCAGTACTTC | CASSQDAGRQISYEQYF
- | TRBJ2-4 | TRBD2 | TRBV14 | TGTGCCAGCAGCCCCCTGGGCGCGGGAGGCTCCTTGGCCAAAAACATTCAGTACTTC | CASSPLGAGGSLAKNIQYF
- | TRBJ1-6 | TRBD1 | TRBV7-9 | TGTGCCAGCAGCTTAGTCAATGCAGGGGGAAATTCACCCCTCCACTTT | CASSLVNAGGNSPLHF